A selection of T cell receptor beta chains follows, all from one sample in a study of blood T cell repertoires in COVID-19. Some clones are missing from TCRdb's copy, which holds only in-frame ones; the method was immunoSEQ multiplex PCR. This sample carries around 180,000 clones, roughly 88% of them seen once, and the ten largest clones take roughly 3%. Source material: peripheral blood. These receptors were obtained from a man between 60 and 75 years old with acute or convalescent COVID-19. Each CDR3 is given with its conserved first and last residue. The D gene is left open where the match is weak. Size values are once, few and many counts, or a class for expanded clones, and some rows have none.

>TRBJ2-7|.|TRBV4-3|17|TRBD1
TGCGCCAGCAGCCTATATGGGACAGCTGCTACTCCCTACGAGCAGTACTTC
CASSLYGTAATPYEQYF
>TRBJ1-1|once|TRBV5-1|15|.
TGCGCCAGCAGCCCATCGGGGGTTTTGGACACTGAAGCTTTCTTT
CASSPSGVLDTEAFF
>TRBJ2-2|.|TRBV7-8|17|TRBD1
TGTGCCAGCAGCTCCCCAGGGGGAGCGGAGGTTGGCGGGGAGCTGTTTTTT
CASSSPGGAEVGGELFF
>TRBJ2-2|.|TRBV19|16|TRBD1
TGTGCCAGTAGTATACGACAGGGTCCGAACACCGGGGAGCTGTTTTTT
CASSIRQGPNTGELFF
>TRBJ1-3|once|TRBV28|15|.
TGTGCCAGCAGTTTACAGGGAATCTTGGGAAACACCATATATTTT
CASSLQGILGNTIYF
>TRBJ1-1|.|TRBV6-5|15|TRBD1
TGTGCCAGCAGGTTACAGGGGACGGGGGTCACTGAAGCTTTCTTT
CASRLQGTGVTEAFF
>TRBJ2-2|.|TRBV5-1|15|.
TGCGCCACCAGTGAGGGACTTACGAACACCGGGGAGCTGTTTTTT
CATSEGLTNTGELFF
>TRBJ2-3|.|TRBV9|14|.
TGTGCCAGCAGCGTACGACTCAGCACAGATACGCAGTATTTT
CASSVRLSTDTQYF
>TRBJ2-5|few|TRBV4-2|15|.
TGTGCCAGCAGCCCCGGGAGTTTGAGTGGGGAGACCCAGTACTTC
CASSPGSLSGETQYF
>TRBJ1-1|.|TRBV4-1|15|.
TGCGCCAGCAGCCGCCAAGAGATACGGGGGTTGGTGGCTTTCTTT
CASSRQEIRGLVAFF
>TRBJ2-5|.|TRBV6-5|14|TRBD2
TGTGCCAGCAGGGCTAGCGGGAGTAGCGAGACCCAGTACTTC
CASRASGSSETQYF
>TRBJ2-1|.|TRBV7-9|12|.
TGTGCCAGCAGTCCCACTCGACAGGAGCAGTTCTTC
CASSPTRQEQFF
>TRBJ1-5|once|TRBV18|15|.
TGTGCCAGCTCACCAATTAGTTCAAGTCTTGAAGCCCAGCATTTT
CASSPISSSLEAQHF
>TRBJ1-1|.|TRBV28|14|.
TGTGCCAGCAGATCTCCGGGACATATCCTAAGTGCTTTCTTT
CASRSPGHILSAFF
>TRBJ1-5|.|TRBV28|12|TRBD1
TGTGCCACCAGACAGGGGAATCAGCCCCAGCATTTT
CATRQGNQPQHF
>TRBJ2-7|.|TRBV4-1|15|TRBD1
TGCGCCAGCAGCCAAGGGACAGGGGGCACCTACGAGCAGTACTTC
CASSQGTGGTYEQYF
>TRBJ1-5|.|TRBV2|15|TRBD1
TGTGCCAGCAGGCGACAGGGCCTTAGCAATCAGCCCCAGCATTTT
CASRRQGLSNQPQHF
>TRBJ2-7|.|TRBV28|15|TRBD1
TGTGCCAGCAGTTTATTGGGGACAGGGCCCTACGAGCAGTACTTC
CASSLLGTGPYEQYF
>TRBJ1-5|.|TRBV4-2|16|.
TGTGCCAGCAGCCAAGTGGGGGGTGGGGGTGCGCAGCCCCAGCATTTT
CASSQVGGGGAQPQHF
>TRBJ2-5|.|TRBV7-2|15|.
TGTGCCAGCAGCTTGTTCCGGGGGGCGGGGGAGACCCAGTACTTC
CASSLFRGAGETQYF
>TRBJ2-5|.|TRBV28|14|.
TGTGCCAGCAGTTTATCGCCAGGGGGGGAGACCCAGTACTTC
CASSLSPGGETQYF
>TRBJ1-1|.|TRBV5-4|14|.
TGTGCCAGCAGCCTTCGTTCTATGAACACTGAAGCTTTCTTT
CASSLRSMNTEAFF
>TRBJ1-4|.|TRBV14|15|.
TGTGCCAGCAGCCAGAAGGGAGGAGGGTTCGGAAAACTGTTTTTT
CASSQKGGGFGKLFF
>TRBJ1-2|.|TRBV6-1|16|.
TGTGCCAGCAGTGAACGGTCATTAAATGGGGGCGCCGGGGTCACCTTC
CASSERSLNGGAGVTF
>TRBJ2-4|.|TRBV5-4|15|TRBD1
TGTGCCAGCAGCTTGGAAGGGACAGGGGGAAACATTCAGTACTTC
CASSLEGTGGNIQYF
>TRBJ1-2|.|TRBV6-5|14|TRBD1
TGTGCCAGCATTTCCTTTGGACAGGGAGAGGGCTACACCTTC
CASISFGQGEGYTF
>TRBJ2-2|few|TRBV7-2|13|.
TGTGCCAGCAGCGTACTAGGGGGCGGGGAGCTGTTTTTT
CASSVLGGGELFF
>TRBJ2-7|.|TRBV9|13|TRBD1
TGTGCCAGCAGCGAGACAGGGTTAGACGAGCAGTACTTC
CASSETGLDEQYF